The 15 T cell receptor beta chains reported below all come from one sample, sequenced in a study of regulatory T cells in long-lasting Graves disease. Time point meaning: newly diagnosed GD, antithyroid drugs for less than 3 months. The TCR library was made from RNA that had been extracted from PBMCs in TRIzol. For TCR beta, libraries came from iRepertoire HTBI primers and Arm-PCR of CDR3 regions. Each CDR3 protein gets one entry after TCRdb re-called the multiplex PCR reads with MiXCR. The data contain about 620,000 distinct CDR3 sequences, roughly 15% of them singletons. These records were also assigned to another study, of T cells in Graves' hyperthyroidism and ophthalmopathy.

The source material was peripheral blood mononuclear cells (PBMCs), sampled at new diagnosis, from a patient treated with antithyroid drugs. The origin of the receptors is a woman younger than 45 with Graves disease.

This clonotype was seen repeatedly, ten times or more. The chain recombines TRBV7-2 with TRBJ2-7; D remains unclear. Trimming took 1 base from V and 2 from J, leaving 12 bases between them. This CDR3 has 15 residues. Germline V gene data show CDR1 as SGHTA and CDR2 as FQGNSA. The CDR3 DNA is TGTGCCAGCAGCTTAGAAGTCCTAAAAGCCTACGAGCAGTACTTC. This codes for CASSLEVLKAYEQYF.

This clonotype was detected many times. The chain joins TRBV30 to TRBJ1-3; D unclear. Germline assignment: CDR1 GTSNPN and CDR2 SVGIG (reference sequence). CDR3 length: 13 residues. With 5 bases removed from V and 2 bases from J, the gap between germline ends came to 10 bases. The CDR3, as DNA: TGTGCCTGGGACACGGGTACTGGAAACACCATATATTTT. Protein: CAWDTGTGNTIYF.

This clonotype was observed at least ten times. DNA of the CDR3: TGTGCCAGCAGCGTCCCGGGGACAGGGATGAGGGAGCAGTACTTC. The encoded protein is CASSVPGTGMREQYF. The V call is TRBV7-9, the J call TRBJ2-7, with TRBD1 identical over 9 bases. J gave up 7 bases and V 5 bases, and 12 bases lay outside the gene matches. Germline CDR1 SEHNR, CDR2 FQNEAQ (reference sequence). The CDR3 consists of 15 residues.

At least ten counts were recorded for this clonotype. The chain combines TRBV11-2 with TRBJ1-1, with D hard to call. The CDR3 has 13 residues. From germline, CDR1 is SGHAT and CDR2 FQNNGV. Trimming took off 2 bases at V and 1 base at J, with 5 bases between the two ends. In DNA form, the CDR3 reads TGTGCCAGCAGCTTAATGCAGAACACTGAAGCTTTCTTT. Its translation is CASSLMQNTEAFF.

This clonotype was recorded a few times. J is TRBJ1-1 and V is TRBV14; TRBD1 matches at 7 bases. The CDR3 has 14 amino acids. Germline-derived CDR1 and CDR2 are SGHDN and FVKESK. Trimming at V came to 4 bases and at J to 1 base, leaving 3 bases not matched to a gene. CDR3 coding DNA: TGTGCCAGCAGCCGTGGACAGGCGAACACTGAAGCTTTCTTT. It yields the protein CASSRGQANTEAFF. Full variable domain (missing parts from reference TRBV14 and TRBJ1-1): EAGVTQFPSHSVIEKGQTVTLRCDPISGHDNLYWYRRVMGKEIKFLLHFVKESKQDESGMPNNRFLAERTGGTYSTLKVQPAELEDSGVYFCASSRGQANTEAFFGQGTRLTVV.

The chain employs TRBV3-1 and TRBJ2-6; D is unclear. Germline V gives CDR1 LGHDT, CDR2 YNNKEL (reference sequence). This CDR3 is built from 14 residues. V shed 8 bases and J shed 3 bases, with 11 bases lying between them. The CDR3: CASVRRGGANVLTF. Written as DNA, the CDR3 is TGTGCCAGCGTCCGTAGAGGTGGGGCCAACGTCCTGACTTTC. Together with reference TRBV3-1 and TRBJ2-6, the CDR3 gives the full variable domain: DTAVSQTPKYLVTQMGNDKSIKCEQNLGHDTMYWYKQDSKKFLKIMFSYNNKELIINETVPNRFSPKSPDKAHLNLHINSLELGDSAVYFCASVRRGGANVLTFGAGSRLTVL.

This clonotype was observed at least ten times. V gene TRBV7-2 combines with J gene TRBJ2-5; 7 positions match TRBD1. V lost 1 base and J lost 5; bases outside the gene matches: 7. Germline V CDR1 and CDR2: SGHTA, FQGNSA. CDR3 length: 15 residues. The CDR3 reads CASSLDSTRGETQYF. The CDR3 DNA follows: TGTGCCAGCAGCTTAGACTCGACCAGGGGGGAGACCCAGTACTTC.

This clonotype was seen repeatedly, ten times or more. The chain joins TRBV2 to TRBJ1-4, with a possible D match to TRBD1 (6 bases). The germline V gene has CDR1 SNHLY and CDR2 FYNNEI. Trimming took 7 bases from V and 7 from J, leaving 13 bases between them. This CDR3 region has 13 residues. CDR3 sequence: CASIPGASEKLFF. The CDR3 DNA follows: TGTGCCAGCATTCCGGGGGCTAGTGAAAAACTGTTTTTT.

In its sample, this clonotype was seen many times. V is TRBV12-3 or TRBV12-4 and J is TRBJ2-7; 10 bases map to TRBD2. The V gene end was trimmed by 4 bases and the J gene end by 2 bases; junction bases not matched to a gene: 5. The CDR3 runs to 15 residues. DNA for the CDR3: TGTGCCAGCAGTTCGAGCGGGAGGGCCACCTACGAGCAGTACTTC. Its translation is CASSSSGRATYEQYF.

This clonotype was seen repeatedly, ten times or more. The V and J genes are TRBV28 and TRBJ2-1, with unresolved D. This CDR3 spans 14 amino acids. V shed 7 bases and J shed 9 bases, with 19 bases lying between them. Germline V lookup: CDR1 MDHEN, CDR2 SYDVKM. Here the CDR3 reads CASTRGTGWSEQFF. DNA for the CDR3: TGTGCCAGCACCCGAGGTACCGGGTGGAGTGAGCAGTTCTTC.

This clonotype occurred many times. V and J are TRBV28 and TRBJ2-2; either TRBD1 or TRBD2 may supply D (5 bases each). Germline V gives CDR1 MDHEN, CDR2 SYDVKM. The V gene lost 6 bases and the J gene lost 4 bases, with 21 bases spanning the gap. CDR3 length: 17 amino acids. This CDR3 reads CASRNLPGRPGTGELFF. The CDR3 DNA is TGTGCCAGCAGAAATCTACCGGGACGCCCGGGCACCGGGGAGCTGTTTTTT.

In this sample, this clonotype turned up a few times. The CDR3 sequence: CASSVGTVPDTQYF. CDR3 bases: TGTGCCAGCAGCGTAGGGACAGTCCCAGATACGCAGTATTTT. V gene TRBV9 combines with J gene TRBJ2-3, with a possible D match to TRBD1 (6 bases). This CDR3 has 14 amino acids. Germline V lookup: CDR1 SGDLS, CDR2 YYNGEE. Between the trimmed V and J ends, which lost 0 bases and 4 bases, there was a span of 9 bases.

This clonotype came up a few times. This sequence joins TRBV27 and TRBJ2-2; 8 bases match TRBD2. This CDR3 comprises 18 residues. The V gene's germline CDR1 is MNHEY and CDR2 SMNVEV (reference sequence). J lost 7 bases, V lost 3 bases, and 16 bases had no gene match. The CDR3 region is CASSFIWPVRGAGGELFF. Written as DNA, the CDR3 is TGTGCCAGCAGTTTTATCTGGCCAGTGCGGGGGGCGGGCGGGGAGCTGTTTTTT.

J is TRBJ2-2 and V is TRBV29-1; unclear D gene. V dropped 5 bases and J dropped 4 bases, with 8 bases sitting between them. The CDR3 has 12 amino acids. The germline V gene encodes CDR1 SQVTM and CDR2 ANQGSEA. The CDR3 loop is CSVPHSTGELFF. For the CDR3, the DNA is TGCAGCGTTCCACATTCCACCGGGGAGCTGTTTTTT.

This clonotype was seen many times. Here the CDR3 DNA reads TGTGCCAGCAAGCAGGTCACTGAAGCTTTCTTT. It encodes CASKQVTEAFF. The rearrangement uses TRBV2 and TRBJ1-1; no definite D call. Trimming removed 7 bases at V and 4 bases at J, with 7 bases between. In germline, CDR1 is SNHLY, CDR2 FYNNEI. The CDR3 extends over 11 amino acids.